What follows is one TCR beta chain and its context. The antigen is undetermined. The data were obtained in a study of PD-1 blockade in classical Hodgkin lymphoma. Overall study context: Nivolumab dosed at 3 mg/kg went to patients intravenously every 2 weeks.

Clones were sequenced by immunoSEQ multiplex PCR, and TCRdb holds only the in-frame ones, with some missing. The sample lists 10,000 to 15,000 clones; 75% to 95% were seen once. This CDR3 is built from 16 residues. V lost 1 base and J lost 5, with 17 bases in between. Germline-derived CDR1 and CDR2 are MGHRA and YSYEKL. Overall study results and limits: In newly diagnosed patients, baseline TCR diversity was reportedly below that of healthy donors. The CD4+ diversity rise by C4D1 was clearest in complete responders. Those starting nivolumab under 1 year post-ASCT were excluded.

All patients relapsed after autologous stem cell transplantation, and brentuximab vedotin exposure varied. This specimen consisted of peripheral blood mononuclear cells (PBMCs), obtained at baseline. The sequence was collected from a human donor with classical Hodgkin lymphoma. The gene calls are TRBV4-1 and TRBJ2-5; maybe TRBD2 (6 bases). Here the CDR3 reads CASSQGASESAETQYF. The CDR3 coding sequence is TGCGCCAGCAGCCAAGGGGCTAGCGAGAGTGCTGAGACCCAGTACTTC.